What follows is one TCR beta chain and its context. A v3.0 immunoSEQ assay was performed at survey level. Profiling relied on immunoSEQ multiplex PCR, and the TCRdb table lists in-frame clones only, not all of them. The table includes roughly 6,400 clones, roughly 80% detected once. This sample was taken from a study of long-term antiretroviral therapy in people with HIV. The CDR3 has 18 amino acids. The germline V and J ends were trimmed by 0 bases and 3 bases, with 20 bases remaining between them. The germline V gene encodes CDR1 MGHRA and CDR2 YSYEKL. The receptor was isolated from a man between 40 and 49 years old with HIV. The material sequenced was unsorted PBMCs, taken 1.1 years after starting antiretroviral therapy. The chain has TRBV4-1 and TRBJ1-1; D gene unclear. CDR3 sequence reads: CASSQDTRLSRKDTEAFF. CDR3 nucleotides: TGCGCCAGCAGCCAAGATACCCGATTATCGCGAAAGGACACTGAAGCTTTCTTT.